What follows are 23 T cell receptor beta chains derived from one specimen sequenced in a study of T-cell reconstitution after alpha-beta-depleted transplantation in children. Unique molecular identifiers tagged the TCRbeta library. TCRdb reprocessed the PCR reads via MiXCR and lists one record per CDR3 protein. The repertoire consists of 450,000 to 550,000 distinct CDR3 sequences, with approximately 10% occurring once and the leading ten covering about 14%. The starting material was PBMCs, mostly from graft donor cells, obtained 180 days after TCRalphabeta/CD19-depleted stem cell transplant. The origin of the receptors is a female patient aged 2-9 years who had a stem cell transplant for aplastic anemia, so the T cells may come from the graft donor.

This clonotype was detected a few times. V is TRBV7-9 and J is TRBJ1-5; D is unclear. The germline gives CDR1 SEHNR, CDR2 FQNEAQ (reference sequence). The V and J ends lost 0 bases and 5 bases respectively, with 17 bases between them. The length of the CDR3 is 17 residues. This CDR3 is CASSLARSGGGDQPQHF. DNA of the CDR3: TGTGCCAGCAGCTTAGCAAGGTCAGGAGGAGGTGATCAGCCCCAGCATTTT.

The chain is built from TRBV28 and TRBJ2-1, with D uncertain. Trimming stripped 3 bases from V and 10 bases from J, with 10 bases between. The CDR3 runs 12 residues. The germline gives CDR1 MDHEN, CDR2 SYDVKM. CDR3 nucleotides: TGTGCCAGCAGTTTTCGGGTAGTAGAGCAGTTCTTC. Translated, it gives CASSFRVVEQFF. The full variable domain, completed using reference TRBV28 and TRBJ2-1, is DVKVTQSSRYLVKRTGEKVFLECVQDMDHENMFWYRQDPGLGLRLIYFSYDVKMKEKGDIPEGYSVSREKKERFSLILESASTNQTSMYLCASSFRVVEQFFGPGTRLTVL.

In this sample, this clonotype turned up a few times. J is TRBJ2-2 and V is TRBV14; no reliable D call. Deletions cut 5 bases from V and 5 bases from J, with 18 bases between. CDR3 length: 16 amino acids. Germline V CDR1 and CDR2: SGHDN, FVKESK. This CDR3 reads CASSYVGSPRTGELFF. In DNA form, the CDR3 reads TGTGCCAGCAGCTACGTTGGGTCCCCCAGAACCGGGGAGCTGTTTTTT.

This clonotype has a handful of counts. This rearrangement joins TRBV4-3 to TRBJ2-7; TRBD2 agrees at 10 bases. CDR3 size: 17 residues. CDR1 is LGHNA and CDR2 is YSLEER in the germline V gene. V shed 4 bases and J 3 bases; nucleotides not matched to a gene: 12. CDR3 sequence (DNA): TGCGCCAGCAGCCCCCGGCTAGCGGGAGTTTTGAACTACGAGCAGTACTTC. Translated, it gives CASSPRLAGVLNYEQYF.

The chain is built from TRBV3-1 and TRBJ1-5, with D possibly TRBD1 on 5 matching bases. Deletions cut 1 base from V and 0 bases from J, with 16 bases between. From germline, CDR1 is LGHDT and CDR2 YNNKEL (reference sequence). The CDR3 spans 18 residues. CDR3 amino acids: CASSQVSGKGTSNQPQHF. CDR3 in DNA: TGTGCCAGCAGCCAAGTATCCGGGAAGGGGACTAGCAATCAGCCCCAGCATTTT.

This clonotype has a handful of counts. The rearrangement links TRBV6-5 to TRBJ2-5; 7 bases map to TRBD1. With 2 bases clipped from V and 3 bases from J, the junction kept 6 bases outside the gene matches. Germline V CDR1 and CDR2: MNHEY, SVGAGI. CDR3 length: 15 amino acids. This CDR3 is CASSYAGTAKETQYF. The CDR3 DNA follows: TGTGCCAGCAGTTACGCCGGGACAGCTAAAGAGACCCAGTACTTC.

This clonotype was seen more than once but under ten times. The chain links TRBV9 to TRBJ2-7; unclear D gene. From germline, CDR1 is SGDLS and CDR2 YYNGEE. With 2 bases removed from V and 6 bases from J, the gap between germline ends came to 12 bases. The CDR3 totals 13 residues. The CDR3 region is CASSVSPSGEQYV. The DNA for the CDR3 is TGTGCCAGCAGCGTGTCTCCCAGTGGCGAGCAGTACGTC.

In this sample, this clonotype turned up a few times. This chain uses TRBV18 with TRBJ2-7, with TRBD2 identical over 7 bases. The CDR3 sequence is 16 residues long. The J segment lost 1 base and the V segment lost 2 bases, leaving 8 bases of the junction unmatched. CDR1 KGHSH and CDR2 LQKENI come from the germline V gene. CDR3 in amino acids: CASSPSPQRGSYEQYV. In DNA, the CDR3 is TGTGCCAGCTCACCATCCCCCCAGCGGGGATCCTACGAGCAGTACGTC.

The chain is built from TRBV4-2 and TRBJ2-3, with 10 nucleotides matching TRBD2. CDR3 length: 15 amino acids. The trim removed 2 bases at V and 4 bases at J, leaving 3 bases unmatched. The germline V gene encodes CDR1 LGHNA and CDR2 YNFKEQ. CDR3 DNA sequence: TGTGCCAGCAGCCAACTAGCGGGAGCCCCAGATACGCAGTATTTT. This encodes CASSQLAGAPDTQYF.

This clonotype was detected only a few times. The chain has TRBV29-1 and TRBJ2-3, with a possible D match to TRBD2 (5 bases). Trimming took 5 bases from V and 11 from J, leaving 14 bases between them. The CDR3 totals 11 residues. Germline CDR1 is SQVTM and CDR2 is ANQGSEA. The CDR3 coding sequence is TGCAGCGTTCGAACCGGGGTTGGGCAGTATTTT. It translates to CSVRTGVGQYF.

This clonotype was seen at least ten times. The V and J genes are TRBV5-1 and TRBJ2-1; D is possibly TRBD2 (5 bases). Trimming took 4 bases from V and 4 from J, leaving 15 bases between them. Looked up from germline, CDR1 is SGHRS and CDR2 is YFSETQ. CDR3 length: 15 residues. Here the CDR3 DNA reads TGCGCCAGCAGCACCCTTGCGGGCCCGTACAATGAGCAGTTCTTC. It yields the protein CASSTLAGPYNEQFF.

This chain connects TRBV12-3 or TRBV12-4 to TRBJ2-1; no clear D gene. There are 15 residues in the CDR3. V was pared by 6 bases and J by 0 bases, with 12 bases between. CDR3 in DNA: TGTGCCAGCAGCCAAAGACTTCCCTCCTACAATGAGCAGTTCTTC. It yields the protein CASSQRLPSYNEQFF.

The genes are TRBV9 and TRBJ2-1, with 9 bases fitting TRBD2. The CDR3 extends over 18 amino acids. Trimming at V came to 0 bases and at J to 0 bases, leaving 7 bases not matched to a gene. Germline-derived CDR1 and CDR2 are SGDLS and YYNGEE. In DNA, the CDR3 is TGTGCCAGCAGCGTAGTGCGGGAGGGCCCCCTCTCCTACAATGAGCAGTTCTTC. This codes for CASSVVREGPLSYNEQFF.

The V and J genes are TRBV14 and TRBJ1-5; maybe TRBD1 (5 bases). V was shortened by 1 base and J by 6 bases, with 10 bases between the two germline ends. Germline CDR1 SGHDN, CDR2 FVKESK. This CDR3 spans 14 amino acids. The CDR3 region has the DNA TGTGCCAGCAGCCAAGGGGGCTGGAGTCAGCCCCAGCATTTT. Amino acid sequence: CASSQGGWSQPQHF.

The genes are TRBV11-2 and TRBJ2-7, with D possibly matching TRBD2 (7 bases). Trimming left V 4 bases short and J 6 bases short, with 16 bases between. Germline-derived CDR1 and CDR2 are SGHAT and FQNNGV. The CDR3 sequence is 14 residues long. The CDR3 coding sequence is TGTGCCAGCAGCTCGCCCAGGGGAGGGGGCGAGCAGTACTTC. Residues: CASSSPRGGGEQYF.

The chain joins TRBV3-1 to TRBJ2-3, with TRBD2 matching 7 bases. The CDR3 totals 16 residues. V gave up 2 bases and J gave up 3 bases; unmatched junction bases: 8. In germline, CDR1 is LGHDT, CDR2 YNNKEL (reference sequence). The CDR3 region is CASSQRQDGRTDTQYF. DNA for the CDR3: TGTGCCAGCAGCCAACGCCAGGACGGGAGGACAGATACGCAGTATTTT.

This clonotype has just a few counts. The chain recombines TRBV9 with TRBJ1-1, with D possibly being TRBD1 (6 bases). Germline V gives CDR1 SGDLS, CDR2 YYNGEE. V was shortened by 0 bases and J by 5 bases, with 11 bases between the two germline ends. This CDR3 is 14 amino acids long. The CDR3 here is CASSVEGRGTEAFF. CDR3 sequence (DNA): TGTGCCAGCAGCGTAGAGGGCAGGGGAACTGAAGCTTTCTTT.

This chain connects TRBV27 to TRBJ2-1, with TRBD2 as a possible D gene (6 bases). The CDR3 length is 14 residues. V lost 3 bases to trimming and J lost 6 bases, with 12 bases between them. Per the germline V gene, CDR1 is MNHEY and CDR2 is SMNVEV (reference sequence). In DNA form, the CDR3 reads TGTGCCAGCAGTTTTCTCCTGACTAGCAATGAGCAGTTCTTC. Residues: CASSFLLTSNEQFF.

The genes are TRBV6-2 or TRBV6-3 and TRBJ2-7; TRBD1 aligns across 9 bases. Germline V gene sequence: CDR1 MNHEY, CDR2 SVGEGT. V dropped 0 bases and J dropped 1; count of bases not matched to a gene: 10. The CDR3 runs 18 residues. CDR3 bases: TGTGCCAGCAGTTACTCCCAAGGAGGGACAGGGAAATCCTACGAGCAGTACGTC. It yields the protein CASSYSQGGTGKSYEQYV.

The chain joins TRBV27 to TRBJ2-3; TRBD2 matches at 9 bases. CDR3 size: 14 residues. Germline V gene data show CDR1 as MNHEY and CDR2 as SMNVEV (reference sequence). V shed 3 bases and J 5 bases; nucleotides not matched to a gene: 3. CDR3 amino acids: CASSFIAGEDTQYF. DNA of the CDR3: TGTGCCAGCAGTTTTATAGCGGGAGAAGATACGCAGTATTTT.

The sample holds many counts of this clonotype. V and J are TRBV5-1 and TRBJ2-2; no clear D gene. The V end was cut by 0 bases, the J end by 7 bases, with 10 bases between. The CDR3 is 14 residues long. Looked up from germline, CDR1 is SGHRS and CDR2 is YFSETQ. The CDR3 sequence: CASSLVVSSGELFF. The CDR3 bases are TGCGCCAGCAGCTTGGTAGTGTCTAGCGGGGAGCTGTTTTTT.

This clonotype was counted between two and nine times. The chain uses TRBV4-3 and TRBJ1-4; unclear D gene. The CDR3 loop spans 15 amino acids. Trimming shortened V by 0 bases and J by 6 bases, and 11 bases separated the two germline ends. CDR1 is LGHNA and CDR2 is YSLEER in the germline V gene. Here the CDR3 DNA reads TGCGCCAGCAGCCAAGATTGGGCAGGAGATGAAAAACTGTTTTTT. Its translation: CASSQDWAGDEKLFF.

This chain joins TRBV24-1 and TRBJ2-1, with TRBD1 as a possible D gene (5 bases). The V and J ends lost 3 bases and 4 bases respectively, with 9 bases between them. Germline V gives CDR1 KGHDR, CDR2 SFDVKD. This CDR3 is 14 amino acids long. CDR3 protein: CATSDARQYNEQFF. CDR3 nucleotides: TGTGCCACCAGTGATGCCCGACAGTACAATGAGCAGTTCTTC.